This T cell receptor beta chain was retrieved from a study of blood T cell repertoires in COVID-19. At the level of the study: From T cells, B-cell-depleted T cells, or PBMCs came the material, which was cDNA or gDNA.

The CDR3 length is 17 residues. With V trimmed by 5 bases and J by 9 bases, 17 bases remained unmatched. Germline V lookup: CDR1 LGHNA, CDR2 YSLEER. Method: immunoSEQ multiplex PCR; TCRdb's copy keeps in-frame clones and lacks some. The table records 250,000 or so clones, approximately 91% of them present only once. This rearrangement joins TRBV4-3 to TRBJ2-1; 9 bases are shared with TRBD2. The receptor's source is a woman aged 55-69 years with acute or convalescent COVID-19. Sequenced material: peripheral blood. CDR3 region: CASSESRLAGSEGEQFF. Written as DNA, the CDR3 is TGCGCCAGCAGCGAAAGTCGGCTAGCGGGGTCCGAGGGTGAGCAGTTCTTC.